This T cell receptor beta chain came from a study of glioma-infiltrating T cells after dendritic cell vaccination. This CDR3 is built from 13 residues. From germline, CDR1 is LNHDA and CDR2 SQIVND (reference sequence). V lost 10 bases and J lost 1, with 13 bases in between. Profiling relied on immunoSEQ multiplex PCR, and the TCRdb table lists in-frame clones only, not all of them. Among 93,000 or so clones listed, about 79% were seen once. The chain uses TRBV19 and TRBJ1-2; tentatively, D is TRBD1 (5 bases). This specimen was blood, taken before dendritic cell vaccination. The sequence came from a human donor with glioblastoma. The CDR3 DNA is TGTGCCACCAAGGGGCAGCTTAACTATGGCTACACCTTC. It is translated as CATKGQLNYGYTF.